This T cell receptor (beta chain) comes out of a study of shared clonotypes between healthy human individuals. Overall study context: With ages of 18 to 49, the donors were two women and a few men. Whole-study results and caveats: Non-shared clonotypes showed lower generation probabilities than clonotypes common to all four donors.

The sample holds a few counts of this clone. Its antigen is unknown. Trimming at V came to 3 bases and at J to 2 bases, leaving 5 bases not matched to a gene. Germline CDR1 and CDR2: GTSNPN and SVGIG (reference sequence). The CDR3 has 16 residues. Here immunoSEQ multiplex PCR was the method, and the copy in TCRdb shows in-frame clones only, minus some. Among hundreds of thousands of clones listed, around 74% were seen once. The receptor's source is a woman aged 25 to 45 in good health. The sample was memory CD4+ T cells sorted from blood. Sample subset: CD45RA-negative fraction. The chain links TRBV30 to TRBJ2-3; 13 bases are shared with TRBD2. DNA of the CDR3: TGTGCCTGGAGACCGGGACTAGCGGGGAACACAGATACGCAGTATTTT. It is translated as CAWRPGLAGNTDTQYF.